The present TCR beta chain was sequenced within a study of post-analysis software for immune sequencing data. Study context: Disease trajectories encompassed relapsing-remitting, secondary progressive and progressive-relapsing multiple sclerosis. Overall study results and limits: F measure clustering grouped samples strongly by preparation batch. Significantly lower normalized Chao1 diversity was found in patients with multiple sclerosis relative to controls. Patients showed TRBV5-6, TRBV5-1 and TRBV20-1 among five TRBV segments more frequent than in controls.

Trimming took off 4 bases at V and 6 bases at J, with 8 bases between the two ends. Germline CDR1 reads SGHAT; CDR2 reads FQNNGV. The CDR3 is made up of 12 amino acids. Incorporated into the TCR beta cDNA libraries were unique molecular identifiers, which served to reduce PCR and sequencing biases. Between roughly 0.95 and 10 million T cells gave rise to around 500,000 cDNA molecules. MiXCR, applied by TCRdb to the PCR reads, yields one record per CDR3 protein. The repertoire holds more than 500,000 distinct CDR3 sequences, 34% seen once, with 4.5% to 7.5% in the top ten. The table lists this clonotype with many counts. Its antigen remains unidentified.

The TCR sequence derives from a girl aged 2 to 17 with multiple sclerosis. This chain uses TRBV11-2 with TRBJ2-3; D uncertain. Sequenced: blood. For the CDR3, the DNA is TGTGCCAGCAGCTCCTTCGGGGATACGCAGTATTTT. It yields the protein CASSSFGDTQYF.